This T cell receptor (beta chain) is from a study of blood T cell repertoires in COVID-19. Study in general: The United States, Italy and Spain were the sources of the acute and convalescent COVID-19 samples. The analysed material was cDNA or gDNA that came from T cells, B-cell-depleted T cells, or PBMCs.

Using immunoSEQ multiplex PCR, the repertoire was profiled, and TCRdb retains in-frame clones only, with some absent. Here the sample spans hundreds of thousands of clones, around 85% being singletons. CDR1 is SGHKS, CDR2 YYEKEE, per germline (reference sequence). CDR3 length equals 16 residues. The junction had 7 bases not matched to a gene; V was cut back by 1 base and J by 3 bases. The rearrangement joins TRBV5-5 to TRBJ2-1, with 7 bases identical to TRBD1. The TCR sequence derives from a man between 50 and 59 years old with active or convalescent COVID-19. Sequencing input: peripheral blood. Written as DNA, the CDR3 is TGTGCCAGCAGCTTGCTATTGGCAGGGGGCTACAATGAGCAGTTCTTC. Protein product: CASSLLLAGGYNEQFF.